The 20 T cell receptor beta chains presented below share a single source sample, sequenced in a study of blood T cell repertoires in COVID-19. Here immunoSEQ multiplex PCR was the method, and the copy in TCRdb shows in-frame clones only, minus some. The table shows around 150,000 clones, with over 80% occurring only once. Sequences were obtained from PBMCs or T cells enriched from blood (not recorded which). The receptor source for this set is a man in his 70s who had been exposed to COVID-19.

The sample holds one count of this clone. This chain joins TRBV29-1 and TRBJ1-1, with a possible D match to TRBD1 (5 bases). The V and J ends lost 6 bases and 5 bases respectively, with 13 bases between them. Germline CDR1 SQVTM, CDR2 ANQGSEA. The CDR3 is 12 residues long. The chain's CDR3 is CSVAQEGTEAFF. The CDR3, as DNA: TGCAGCGTCGCACAGGAGGGGACTGAAGCTTTCTTT.

V is TRBV19 and J is TRBJ1-5; D uncertain. Germline V CDR1 and CDR2: LNHDA, SQIVND (reference sequence). The CDR3 has 13 amino acids. Trimming took 1 base from V and 5 from J, leaving 6 bases between them. DNA of the CDR3: TGTGCCAGTAGTATAGTAGAAGATCAGCCCCAGCATTTT. This encodes CASSIVEDQPQHF.

V and J are TRBV6-2 or TRBV6-3 and TRBJ1-5; D may be TRBD1 (5 bases). V lost 0 bases, J lost 1 base, and 16 bases lay in between. The V gene's germline CDR1 is MNHEY and CDR2 SVGEGT. This CDR3 spans 18 amino acids. CDR3 protein: CASSYSERKGRSNQPQHF. The CDR3 region has the DNA TGTGCCAGCAGTTACTCCGAAAGAAAGGGGCGCAGCAATCAGCCCCAGCATTTT.

This sequence joins TRBV28 and TRBJ1-5, with TRBD1 identical over 7 bases. V was pared by 8 bases and J by 3 bases, with 10 bases of the junction left unmatched. Germline-derived CDR1 and CDR2 are MDHEN and SYDVKM. The CDR3 runs to 15 residues. Here the CDR3 reads CASSPGDRINQPQHF. CDR3 bases: TGTGCCAGCTCCCCTGGGGACAGAATCAATCAGCCCCAGCATTTT.

The gene calls are TRBV28 and TRBJ1-4, with a weak D call TRBD1 (5 bases). Trimming stripped 7 bases from V and 6 bases from J, with 24 bases between. The CDR3 has 17 residues. In germline, CDR1 is MDHEN, CDR2 SYDVKM. Here the CDR3 reads CASKTGGVSGSDEKLFF. In nucleotides, the CDR3 is TGTGCCAGCAAAACCGGGGGGGTATCGGGGTCGGATGAAAAACTGTTTTTT.

This chain links TRBV11-3 with TRBJ2-7, with 11 positions matching TRBD1. Trimming cost V 8 bases and J 2 bases; bases outside gene matches: 8. CDR1 SGHNT and CDR2 YENEEA come from the germline V gene. The CDR3 sequence is 15 residues long. This CDR3 is CASSIGTGGPYEQYF. For the CDR3, the DNA is TGTGCCAGCTCGATAGGGACAGGGGGGCCCTACGAGCAGTACTTC. The full variable domain, with the rest looked up from reference TRBV11-3 and TRBJ2-7, is EAGVVQSPRYKIIEKKQPVAFWCNPISGHNTLYWYLQNLGQGPELLIRYENEEAVDDSQLPKDRFSAERLKGVDSTLKIQPAELGDSAVYLCASSIGTGGPYEQYFGPGTRLTVT.

The rearrangement links TRBV28 to TRBJ2-7; D not certain. CDR1 and CDR2 from the germline V gene are MDHEN and SYDVKM. V shed 1 base and J shed 3 bases, with 13 bases lying between them. This CDR3 is built from 15 residues. CDR3 coding DNA: TGTGCCAGCAGTTTATCATCGGGTCTCGGCTACGAGCAGTACTTC. It yields the protein CASSLSSGLGYEQYF.

This clone was observed a handful of times. The V call is TRBV5-1, the J call TRBJ1-2, with D hard to call. CDR1 is SGHRS and CDR2 is YFSETQ in the germline V gene. The CDR3 is 14 amino acids. Trimming removed 2 bases at V and 0 bases at J, with 8 bases between. In nucleotides, the CDR3 is TGCGCCAGCAGCTTCGAGGGCCCTAACTATGGCTACACCTTC. It translates to CASSFEGPNYGYTF.

The sample holds a few counts of this clone. This sequence joins TRBV20-1 and TRBJ1-5; D is possibly TRBD1 (5 bases). Germline V gene lookup returns CDR1 DFQATT and CDR2 SNEGSKA (reference sequence). The CDR3 sequence is 14 residues long. V dropped 3 bases and J dropped 0 bases, with 9 bases sitting between them. CDR3 residues: CSASRQNSNQPQHF. The CDR3 DNA sequence: TGCAGTGCTAGTAGACAGAATAGCAATCAGCCCCAGCATTTT.

CDR3 DNA: TGCGCCAGCAGCCAAGATTTCTTTTCAGGAGCTTTCTTT. Translating it yields CASSQDFFSGAFF. The genes are TRBV4-1 and TRBJ1-1, with D unclear. The CDR3 contains 13 residues. The germline V and J ends were trimmed by 0 bases and 10 bases, with 12 bases remaining between them. Germline V gene sequence: CDR1 MGHRA, CDR2 YSYEKL.

V usage is TRBV6-5 and J usage is TRBJ1-1, with 8 nucleotides matching TRBD1. The J segment lost 0 bases and the V segment lost 7 bases, leaving 7 bases of the junction unmatched. The CDR3 runs to 15 residues. Germline CDR1 MNHEY, CDR2 SVGAGI. The DNA of the CDR3 is TGTGCCAGCATACACAGGGGGGTCATGAACACTGAAGCTTTCTTT. It translates to CASIHRGVMNTEAFF.

V usage is TRBV19 and J usage is TRBJ1-1; TRBD1 might be the D (5 bases). The V gene lost 5 bases and the J gene lost 0 bases, with 7 bases spanning the gap. The CDR3 consists of 13 residues. Germline V gene sequence: CDR1 LNHDA, CDR2 SQIVND (reference sequence). This chain's CDR3 is CASSVRVNTEAFF. Here the CDR3 DNA reads TGTGCCAGTAGTGTCAGGGTGAACACTGAAGCTTTCTTT.

This clone was counted ten times or more. This chain links TRBV7-9 with TRBJ2-6; 11 nucleotides line up with TRBD2. Per the germline V gene, CDR1 is SEHNR and CDR2 is FQNEAQ (reference sequence). Trimming removed 6 bases from V and 0 bases from J; junction bases left unmatched: 7. The CDR3 length is 18 residues. CDR3 DNA: TGTGCCAGCAGTCTAAGACTAGCGGGAAACTCTGGGGCCAACGTCCTGACTTTC. The encoded protein is CASSLRLAGNSGANVLTF.

The chain has TRBV7-2 and TRBJ1-3; D possibly corresponds to TRBD1 (6 bases). V dropped 7 bases and J dropped 4 bases, with 14 bases sitting between them. Germline CDR1 is SGHTA and CDR2 is FQGNSA. The CDR3 spans 14 residues. CDR3 sequence: CASTVTGTGNTIYF. The CDR3, as DNA: TGTGCCAGCACCGTTACAGGGACAGGAAACACCATATATTTT.

The genes are TRBV6-2 or TRBV6-3 and TRBJ1-1; no clear D. Germline assignment: CDR1 MNHEY and CDR2 SVGEGT. Trimming stripped 2 bases from V and 1 base from J, with 11 bases between. The CDR3 has 15 amino acids. In DNA, the CDR3 is TGTGCCAGCAGTTACATAGAAAGCGCGAACACTGAAGCTTTCTTT. This translates into CASSYIESANTEAFF.

The chain joins TRBV9 to TRBJ1-2, with D hard to call. This CDR3 is built from 13 residues. Germline CDR1 reads SGDLS; CDR2 reads YYNGEE. V dropped 3 bases and J dropped 0 bases, with 6 bases sitting between them. The CDR3 is CASSGRANYGYTF. In nucleotides, the CDR3 is TGTGCCAGCAGCGGTCGAGCTAACTATGGCTACACCTTC.

The V call is TRBV29-1, the J call TRBJ2-1, with 13 nucleotides matching TRBD2. Germline V gene sequence: CDR1 SQVTM, CDR2 ANQGSEA. The CDR3 consists of 15 residues. With V trimmed by 6 bases and J by 7 bases, 9 bases remained unmatched. In nucleotides, the CDR3 is TGCAGCGTGGCCGGGACTAGCGGGGCGTGGAATGAGCAGTTCTTC. Translation: CSVAGTSGAWNEQFF.

V gene TRBV24-1 combines with J gene TRBJ2-6, with D maybe TRBD2 (5 bases). Germline lookup yields CDR1 KGHDR and CDR2 SFDVKD. V gave up 4 bases and J gave up 4 bases, with 10 bases separating them. This CDR3 contains 15 residues. CDR3 sequence: CATSEETGGANVLTF. CDR3 DNA: TGTGCCACCAGTGAAGAGACGGGAGGGGCCAACGTCCTGACTTTC.

The chain employs TRBV19 and TRBJ2-7, with 9 bases that match TRBD2. Germline V gene lookup returns CDR1 LNHDA and CDR2 SQIVND (reference sequence). The CDR3 is 15 amino acids. J was trimmed by 1 base and V by 2 bases; bases with no gene match: 3. Here the CDR3 reads CASSISGGPSYEQYF. CDR3 nucleotide sequence: TGTGCCAGTAGTATAAGCGGGGGGCCTTCCTACGAGCAGTACTTC.

V usage is TRBV6-6 and J usage is TRBJ2-3; 10 bases align to TRBD2. The CDR3 is 14 residues long. V lost 10 bases, J lost 2 bases, and 6 bases stayed unmatched. Germline-derived CDR1 and CDR2 are MNHNY and SVGAGI (reference sequence). CDR3 protein: CATLAGEPTDTQYF. For the CDR3, the DNA is TGTGCCACCCTAGCGGGGGAGCCCACAGATACGCAGTATTTT.